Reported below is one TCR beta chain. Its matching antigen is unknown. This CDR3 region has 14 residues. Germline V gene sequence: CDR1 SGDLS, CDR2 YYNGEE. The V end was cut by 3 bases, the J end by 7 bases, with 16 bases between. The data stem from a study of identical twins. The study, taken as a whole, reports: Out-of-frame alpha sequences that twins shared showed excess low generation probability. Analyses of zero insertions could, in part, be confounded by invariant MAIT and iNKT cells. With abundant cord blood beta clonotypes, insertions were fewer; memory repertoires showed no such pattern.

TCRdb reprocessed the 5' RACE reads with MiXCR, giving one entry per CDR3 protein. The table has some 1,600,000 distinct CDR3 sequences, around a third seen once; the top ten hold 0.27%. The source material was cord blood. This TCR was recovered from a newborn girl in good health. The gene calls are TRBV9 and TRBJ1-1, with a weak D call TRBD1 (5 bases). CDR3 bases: TGTGCCAGCAGCGCGAGGGAGCCCGACAGTGAAGCTTTCTTT. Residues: CASSAREPDSEAFF.